The next 23 T cell receptor beta chains were all read from a single sample in a study of cytomegalovirus exposure and HLA in healthy donors. Primers included in the PCR were 60 Vbeta and 13 Jbeta primers. This table comes from immunoSEQ multiplex PCR, and its TCRdb copy is limited to in-frame clones, with some not included. The repertoire holds 120,000 or so clones, with around four fifths as singletons. Specimen: PBMCs. Every receptor here comes from a man aged 25-40 years in good health and CMV-seropositive.

This clone was found a few times. The V and J genes are TRBV7-2 and TRBJ2-1; D gene ambiguous. CDR3 length: 15 residues. CDR1 SGHTA and CDR2 FQGNSA come from the germline V gene. V shed 1 base and J shed 6 bases, with 13 bases lying between them. The CDR3 DNA is TGTGCCAGCAGCTTAGTGGCGGTTCCTTCCAATGAGCAGTTCTTC. Translation: CASSLVAVPSNEQFF.

The CDR3 is CASSPAFGGSYEQYF. CDR3 coding DNA: TGTGCCAGCAGCCCTGCGTTCGGGGGATCCTACGAGCAGTACTTC. The rearrangement links TRBV7-2 to TRBJ2-7, with a weak D call TRBD2 (6 bases). Germline V gene lookup returns CDR1 SGHTA and CDR2 FQGNSA. Trimming removed 5 bases at V and 1 base at J, with 15 bases between. The CDR3 runs 15 residues.

A single count supports this clone. This rearrangement joins TRBV15 to TRBJ1-2, with 11 bases fitting TRBD1. Germline V gives CDR1 LNHNV, CDR2 YYDKDF (reference sequence). V lost 5 bases to trimming and J lost 2 bases; unmatched junction nucleotides: 4. The CDR3 covers 15 residues. The CDR3 bases are TGTGCCACCAGCTTACGGACAGGGGGCAACTATGGCTACACCTTC. This translates into CATSLRTGGNYGYTF.

The CDR3 DNA is TGCGCCAGCAGCTTGAGTGGGGCAGGGGGAACTGAAGCTTTCTTT. This codes for CASSLSGAGGTEAFF. The J gene is TRBJ1-1, the V gene TRBV5-1; 7 positions agree with TRBD1. Trimming cost V 1 base and J 5 bases; bases outside gene matches: 8. This CDR3 comprises 15 residues. The V gene's germline CDR1 is SGHRS and CDR2 YFSETQ.

The gene calls are TRBV6-1 and TRBJ2-3; the D gene is possibly TRBD2 (6 bases). The germline V and J ends were trimmed by 6 bases and 2 bases, with 9 bases remaining between them. Per the germline V gene, CDR1 is MNHNS and CDR2 is SASEGT. This CDR3 has 13 amino acids. The CDR3 sequence is CASRGGNTDTQYF. CDR3 in DNA: TGTGCCAGCAGGGGAGGTAACACAGATACGCAGTATTTT.

The table lists this clone with a few counts. The V and J genes are TRBV27 and TRBJ1-2; 9 positions agree with TRBD1. The germline V gene has CDR1 MNHEY and CDR2 SMNVEV (reference sequence). With V trimmed by 6 bases and J by 1 base, 6 bases remained unmatched. This CDR3 spans 15 amino acids. The CDR3 spells CASSQRTGVNYGYTF. CDR3 coding DNA: TGTGCCAGCAGCCAACGGACAGGGGTTAACTATGGCTACACCTTC.

V usage is TRBV5-8 and J usage is TRBJ2-7; 12 bases are a match to TRBD2. From germline, CDR1 is SGHTS and CDR2 YDEGEE. J gave up 7 bases and V 4 bases, and 9 bases lay outside the gene matches. The length of the CDR3 is 15 residues. DNA for the CDR3: TGTGCCAGCAGCCTGGGACTAGCGGGCAGGGGTGAGCAGTACTTC. Translated: CASSLGLAGRGEQYF. The variable domain in full, with the rest retrieved from reference TRBV5-8 and TRBJ2-7, is EAGVTQSPTHLIKTRGQQATLRCSPISGHTSVYWYQQALGLGLQFLLWYDEGEERNRGNFPPRFSGRQFPNYSSELNVNALELEDSALYLCASSLGLAGRGEQYFGPGTRLTVT.

The chain combines TRBV4-1 with TRBJ2-7; TRBD2 matches at 14 bases. Germline V gene sequence: CDR1 MGHRA, CDR2 YSYEKL. CDR3 size: 17 residues. V trimming: 5 bases; J trimming: 5 bases; junction bases outside the gene matches: 11. CDR3 region: CASSARTSGRLWDEQYF. DNA of the CDR3: TGCGCCAGCAGCGCTCGGACTAGCGGGAGGTTGTGGGACGAGCAGTACTTC.

This sequence joins TRBV5-1 and TRBJ2-7, with D maybe TRBD2 (5 bases). V lost 3 bases to trimming and J lost 2 bases, with 6 bases between them. This CDR3 has 12 residues. CDR1 and CDR2 (germline): SGHRS, YFSETQ. The CDR3 DNA follows: TGCGCCAGCAGCTCGGGAACCTACGAGCAGTACTTC. Protein: CASSSGTYEQYF.

A word on this clone: Additional DNA sequences in this sample encode the identical CDR3. The chain carries TRBV9 and TRBJ2-3; TRBD2 matches at 10 bases. This CDR3 is built from 16 residues. Per germline, CDR1 SGDLS and CDR2 YYNGEE. V shed 0 bases, J shed 4 bases, and the junction held 5 bases outside the gene matches. The CDR3 reads CASSVVGLAGADTQYF. CDR3 nucleotides: TGTGCCAGCAGCGTAGTTGGTCTAGCGGGAGCAGATACGCAGTATTTT.

V is TRBV6-1 and J is TRBJ2-7; D perhaps matches TRBD1 (7 bases). The CDR3 is made up of 13 amino acids. Per the germline V gene, CDR1 is MNHNS and CDR2 is SASEGT. V dropped 6 bases and J dropped 5 bases, with 14 bases sitting between them. CDR3 protein: CASRSGGLDEQYF. The DNA of the CDR3 is TGTGCCAGCAGGTCAGGGGGGTTGGACGAGCAGTACTTC.

The chain recombines TRBV4-3 with TRBJ1-2; D is uncertain. Per the germline V gene, CDR1 is LGHNA and CDR2 is YSLEER. Deletions cut 3 bases from V and 8 bases from J, with 16 bases between. The CDR3 consists of 14 residues. The chain's CDR3 is CASSHDTMAEGYTF. As DNA, the CDR3 is TGCGCCAGCAGCCACGATACCATGGCGGAAGGCTACACCTTC.

The chain uses TRBV19 and TRBJ2-7; a weak D match, TRBD1 (5 bases). The V and J ends lost 3 bases and 2 bases respectively, with 11 bases between them. There are 14 residues in the CDR3. The germline V gene encodes CDR1 LNHDA and CDR2 SQIVND (reference sequence). As DNA, the CDR3 is TGTGCCAGTAGTATCAGGGCAGCCACCTACGAGCAGTACTTC. This encodes CASSIRAATYEQYF.

The CDR3 is CASSQDATGGMRTEAFF. In DNA, the CDR3 is TGCGCCAGCAGCCAAGATGCAACAGGGGGCATGCGGACTGAAGCTTTCTTT. The rearrangement joins TRBV4-3 to TRBJ1-1; TRBD1 agrees at 9 bases. V shed 0 bases, J shed 5 bases, and the junction held 10 bases outside the gene matches. The CDR3 spans 17 residues. The germline gives CDR1 LGHNA, CDR2 YSLEER.

In its sample, this clone was seen a few times. The chain links TRBV7-8 to TRBJ2-7, with 12 bases matching TRBD1. This CDR3 is built from 15 residues. J gave up 6 bases and V 2 bases, and 5 bases lay outside the gene matches. Germline CDR1 and CDR2: SGHVS and FQNEAQ. The CDR3 spells CASSLPGQGAGEQYF. The CDR3 DNA is TGTGCCAGCAGCTTACCGGGACAGGGGGCGGGCGAGCAGTACTTC.

The chain uses TRBV30 and TRBJ2-3; D perhaps matches TRBD2 (6 bases). The CDR3 consists of 15 residues. Per germline, CDR1 GTSNPN and CDR2 SVGIG (reference sequence). V lost 0 bases and J 0 bases, leaving 10 bases between the germline ends. DNA of the CDR3: TGTGCCTGGAGTGTTTCGGGGGTTAGCACAGATACGCAGTATTTT. Translation: CAWSVSGVSTDTQYF.

The chain couples TRBV7-2 to TRBJ2-5; TRBD2 matches 8 bases. CDR3 length equals 16 residues. V was clipped by 1 base and J by 1 base; unmatched bases: 5. In germline, CDR1 is SGHTA, CDR2 FQGNSA. The DNA of the CDR3 is TGTGCCAGCAGCTTAGGCGGGAGGCGGTCCCAAGAGACCCAGTACTTC. This gives the protein CASSLGGRRSQETQYF.

The chain links TRBV6-5 to TRBJ2-7, with TRBD2 identical over 11 bases. Unmatched junction bases numbered 3, after V lost 0 bases and J lost 2 bases. Germline CDR1 reads MNHEY; CDR2 reads SVGAGI. The CDR3 is 16 amino acids. The DNA for the CDR3 is TGTGCCAGCAGTTACTCGAGACTAGCGGGACCCTACGAGCAGTACTTC. Translated: CASSYSRLAGPYEQYF.

The chain links TRBV6-5 to TRBJ2-5; 7 bases map to TRBD2. J was trimmed by 4 bases and V by 5 bases; bases with no gene match: 10. The CDR3 runs to 15 residues. CDR1 MNHEY and CDR2 SVGAGI come from the germline V gene. CDR3 sequence reads: CASSLGLGGGETQYF. Here the CDR3 DNA reads TGTGCCAGCAGTCTCGGACTAGGAGGAGGAGAGACCCAGTACTTC.

The chain uses TRBV4-3 and TRBJ1-5; a possible D gene is TRBD1 (5 bases). Trimming removed 5 bases at V and 0 bases at J, with 8 bases between. This CDR3 is 14 amino acids long. From germline, CDR1 is LGHNA and CDR2 YSLEER. The CDR3, as DNA: TGCGCCAGCAGCGGAGACAGTAGCAATCAGCCCCAGCATTTT. It translates to CASSGDSSNQPQHF.

This chain links TRBV14 with TRBJ2-2; no reliable D call. V lost 0 bases to trimming and J lost 0 bases, with 8 bases between them. The CDR3 contains 16 residues. CDR1 is SGHDN and CDR2 is FVKESK in the germline V gene. CDR3 DNA: TGTGCCAGCAGCCAAGATGTACGGGCGAACACCGGGGAGCTGTTTTTT. Protein sequence: CASSQDVRANTGELFF.

The CDR3 DNA reads TGTGCCAGCAGCGCTACAGGTTATTCGGCCTATGGCTACACCTTC. Its protein is CASSATGYSAYGYTF. The chain has TRBV6-1 and TRBJ1-2, with a weak D call TRBD1 (5 bases). Trimming removed 6 bases at V and 4 bases at J, with 18 bases between. The length of the CDR3 is 15 residues. Germline CDR1 MNHNS, CDR2 SASEGT.

The V gene is TRBV30, the J gene TRBJ1-2; 7 bases are shared with TRBD1. V was clipped by 4 bases and J by 4 bases; unmatched bases: 0. The CDR3 runs to 11 residues. Germline CDR1 GTSNPN, CDR2 SVGIG (reference sequence). The CDR3 loop reads CAWTGGYGYTF. DNA of the CDR3: TGTGCCTGGACAGGGGGCTATGGCTACACCTTC. Looking up the rest from reference TRBV30 and TRBJ1-2 gives the full variable domain: SQTIHQWPATLVQPVGSPLSLECTVEGTSNPNLYWYRQAAGRGLQLLFYSVGIGQISSEVPQNLSASRPQDRQFILSSKKLLLSDSGFYLCAWTGGYGYTFGSGTRLTVV.